The 28 T cell receptor beta chains below come from one sample, sequenced in a study of control samples from healthy donors and cancer patients. Clones were read by immunoSEQ multiplex PCR, and TCRdb kept only the in-frame ones, dropping some. Found here are approximately 170,000 clones, around 90% of them singletons; the top ten hold 0.55% to 0.7%. Sequences were obtained from blood. These receptors came from a woman aged 25 to 39 in good health.

The chain combines TRBV11-2 with TRBJ2-7, with D hard to call. The CDR3 has 12 amino acids. Germline CDR1 reads SGHAT; CDR2 reads FQNNGV. CDR3 loop: CAIATDTYEQYF. The CDR3 region has the DNA TGTGCTATAGCAACCGACACCTACGAGCAGTACTTC.

The count of this clone is one. V usage is TRBV6-6 and J usage is TRBJ2-1; D gene uncertain. The germline V gene has CDR1 MNHNY and CDR2 SVGAGI (reference sequence). V lost 2 bases, J lost 7 bases, and 6 bases lay in between. The CDR3 is 12 amino acids. DNA for the CDR3: TGTGCCAGCAGTTACGAGGTTAATGAGCAGTTCTTC. Amino acids: CASSYEVNEQFF.

This chain joins TRBV4-1 and TRBJ2-3, with 8 bases aligning to TRBD2. The CDR3 has 17 residues. The V gene's germline CDR1 is MGHRA and CDR2 YSYEKL. The V and J ends lost 0 bases and 0 bases, in that order; junction bases with no gene match: 5. Here the CDR3 reads CASSQEPSGSSTDTQYF. In DNA form, the CDR3 reads TGCGCCAGCAGCCAAGAGCCTAGCGGGTCTAGCACAGATACGCAGTATTTT.

The chain employs TRBV28 and TRBJ1-4; maybe TRBD1 (6 bases). Germline lookup yields CDR1 MDHEN and CDR2 SYDVKM. Trimming took off 8 bases at V and 8 bases at J, with 18 bases between the two ends. The CDR3 consists of 14 residues. CDR3 sequence reads: CASCCGGQGEKLFF. In nucleotides, the CDR3 is TGTGCCAGCTGCTGCGGGGGGCAGGGGGAAAAACTGTTTTTT.

The chain is built from TRBV20-1 and TRBJ2-1; 12 nucleotides align to TRBD2. The germline CDR1 and CDR2 sequences are DFQATT and SNEGSKA (reference sequence). With 5 bases clipped from V and 14 bases from J, the junction kept 4 bases outside the gene matches. This CDR3 is built from 11 residues. CDR3 sequence (DNA): TGCAGTGCTGCCCGGACTAGCGGGAAGTTCTTC. It specifies CSAARTSGKFF.

V is TRBV3-1 (or the pseudogene TRBV3-2) and J is TRBJ1-2, with 7 bases fitting TRBD1. Looked up from germline, CDR1 is LGHDT and CDR2 is YNNKEL (reference sequence). Germline trimming cut 0 bases from V and 0 bases from J; bases unmatched to any gene: 10. This CDR3 has 18 amino acids. CDR3 loop: CASSQESTGEWANYGYTF. In nucleotides, the CDR3 is TGTGCCAGCAGCCAAGAGTCCACAGGGGAGTGGGCTAACTATGGCTACACCTTC.

The rearrangement joins TRBV2 to TRBJ1-5; D unclear. The CDR3 extends over 13 amino acids. Trimming pared 4 bases from V and 0 bases from J, leaving 4 bases between. The V gene's germline CDR1 is SNHLY and CDR2 FYNNEI. CDR3 bases: TGTGCCAGCAGTGTGGGTAGCAATCAGCCCCAGCATTTT. This codes for CASSVGSNQPQHF. The full variable domain, with the rest looked up from reference TRBV2 and TRBJ1-5, is EPEVTQTPSHQVTQMGQEVILRCVPISNHLYFYWYRQILGQKVEFLVSFYNNEISEKSEIFDDQFSVERPDGSNFTLKIRSTKLEDSAMYFCASSVGSNQPQHFGDGTRLSIL.

The J gene is TRBJ2-7, the V gene TRBV6-6; TRBD1 agrees at 7 bases. From germline, CDR1 is MNHNY and CDR2 SVGAGI (reference sequence). With 2 bases clipped from V and 4 bases from J, the junction kept 11 bases outside the gene matches. The CDR3 loop spans 16 amino acids. The CDR3 DNA reads as TGTGCCAGCAGTTACCACCCGGGACAGTCCAAATACGAGCAGTACTTC. Its protein is CASSYHPGQSKYEQYF.

This clone was observed a few times. The chain links TRBV2 to TRBJ2-7; D gene unclear. Germline V gives CDR1 SNHLY, CDR2 FYNNEI. V lost 3 bases and J 2 bases, leaving 5 bases between the germline ends. The CDR3 is 12 amino acids. The DNA of the CDR3 is TGTGCCAGCAGTGAGCTAACCTACGAGCAGTACTTC. It is translated as CASSELTYEQYF.

The rearrangement links TRBV28 to TRBJ2-7, with TRBD1 matching over 8 bases. The ends lost 7 bases at V and 0 bases at J; junction bases unmatched: 2. CDR1 is MDHEN and CDR2 is SYDVKM in the germline V gene. There are 13 residues in the CDR3. CDR3 residues: CASNRGVSYEQYF. The CDR3 DNA is TGTGCCAGCAACAGGGGGGTCTCCTACGAGCAGTACTTC.

The V call is TRBV10-3, the J call TRBJ2-3; D remains ambiguous. The V and J ends lost 5 bases and 2 bases respectively, with 8 bases between them. Germline V CDR1 and CDR2: ENHRY, SYGVKD. CDR3 length: 13 residues. The CDR3 region is CAISSPATDTQYF. The DNA for the CDR3 is TGTGCCATCAGTAGTCCCGCCACAGATACGCAGTATTTT.

The chain links TRBV29-1 to TRBJ1-3; 11 bases are a match to TRBD1. This CDR3 is built from 13 residues. With 6 bases clipped from V and 6 bases from J, the junction kept 4 bases outside the gene matches. Germline loops: CDR1 SQVTM, CDR2 ANQGSEA. CDR3 DNA: TGCAGCGTGACGGGACAGGGGGAAAACACCATATATTTT. This translates into CSVTGQGENTIYF.

The chain carries TRBV7-9 and TRBJ2-1; no definite D call. Trimming took 7 bases from V and 5 from J, leaving 12 bases between them. The germline gives CDR1 SEHNR, CDR2 FQNEAQ (reference sequence). The CDR3 length is 13 residues. For the CDR3, the DNA is TGTGCCAGCACCCATGGAGCCGACAATGAGCAGTTCTTC. It is translated as CASTHGADNEQFF.

This rearrangement joins TRBV6-2 or TRBV6-3 to TRBJ2-7; D uncertain. The CDR3 has 14 amino acids. Germline V gene sequence: CDR1 MNHEY, CDR2 SVGEGT. V lost 0 bases, J lost 0 bases, and 6 bases lay in between. CDR3 sequence (DNA): TGTGCCAGCAGTTACTCGACAAACTCCTACGAGCAGTACTTC. Translating gives CASSYSTNSYEQYF.

The gene calls are TRBV5-4 and TRBJ2-7, with 10 positions matching TRBD2. V dropped 0 bases and J dropped 0; count of bases not matched to a gene: 0. In germline, CDR1 is SGHNT, CDR2 YYREEE (reference sequence). The CDR3 is made up of 15 amino acids. In DNA, the CDR3 is TGTGCCAGCAGCTTGGCTAGCGGGAGCTCCTACGAGCAGTACTTC. It specifies CASSLASGSSYEQYF.

This clone was counted once. V gene TRBV7-9 combines with J gene TRBJ1-3; tentative D call: TRBD1 (6 bases). This CDR3 spans 16 amino acids. CDR1 is SEHNR, CDR2 FQNEAQ, per germline (reference sequence). Trimming stripped 4 bases from V and 0 bases from J, with 13 bases between. The CDR3 spells CASSSFSGVSGNTIYF. The CDR3 DNA sequence: TGTGCCAGCAGCTCATTCTCAGGGGTCTCTGGAAACACCATATATTTT.

The rearrangement uses TRBV2 and TRBJ1-2; 7 positions agree with TRBD1. This CDR3 region has 13 residues. The V segment lost 8 bases and the J segment 5 bases; nucleotides outside the gene matches: 8. The V gene's germline CDR1 is SNHLY and CDR2 FYNNEI. In nucleotides, the CDR3 is TGTGCCAGCCAGGACAGGTTGCGATATGGCTACACCTTC. This codes for CASQDRLRYGYTF.

This chain joins TRBV30 and TRBJ2-7; D is uncertain. Trimming cost V 2 bases and J 6 bases, with 11 bases left between them. The CDR3 has 12 residues. Germline loops: CDR1 GTSNPN, CDR2 SVGIG (reference sequence). In nucleotides, the CDR3 is TGTGCCTGGAGTATCCCGGGCGGCGAGCAGTACTTC. Translated, it gives CAWSIPGGEQYF.

The chain couples TRBV7-4 to TRBJ1-3; TRBD1 is a possible D gene (6 bases). Trimming pared 0 bases from V and 4 bases from J, leaving 16 bases between. Germline CDR1 reads SGHVT; CDR2 reads SQSDAQ. CDR3 length equals 17 residues. The CDR3 DNA is TGTGCCAGCAGCTTAGCATTTCCCAGCAGGGGCGGAAACACCATATATTTT. Amino acid sequence: CASSLAFPSRGGNTIYF.

The chain recombines TRBV6-6 with TRBJ2-7; perhaps TRBD2 as D (6 bases). This CDR3 has 14 residues. V lost 6 bases and J lost 3, with 15 bases in between. Germline assignment: CDR1 MNHNY and CDR2 SVGAGI (reference sequence). DNA for the CDR3: TGTGCCAGCAGCAACCGGGACTCAAACTACGAGCAGTACTTC. It codes for CASSNRDSNYEQYF.

This chain joins TRBV19 and TRBJ1-1, with D tentatively TRBD1 (6 bases). The CDR3 is made up of 13 amino acids. Germline CDR1 LNHDA, CDR2 SQIVND (reference sequence). The germline V and J ends were trimmed by 5 bases and 4 bases, with 11 bases remaining between them. The CDR3 loop reads CASSLGGFTEAFF. The CDR3, as DNA: TGTGCCAGTAGTTTAGGGGGGTTCACTGAAGCTTTCTTT.

The chain joins TRBV23-1 to TRBJ1-5; D gene ambiguous. Being an ORF, TRBV23-1 has a function that is uncertain. With 0 bases removed from V and 0 bases from J, the gap between germline ends came to 9 bases. The CDR3 extends over 16 amino acids. This chain's CDR3 is CASSQSREDSNQPQHF. Here the CDR3 DNA reads TGCGCCAGCAGTCAATCGAGAGAGGATAGCAATCAGCCCCAGCATTTT.

This chain connects TRBV19 to TRBJ2-3; 11 nucleotides align to TRBD2. In germline, CDR1 is LNHDA, CDR2 SQIVND (reference sequence). V trimming: 4 bases; J trimming: 1 base; junction bases outside the gene matches: 4. The CDR3 covers 16 residues. CDR3 residues: CASSKTSGTGTDTQYF. CDR3 coding DNA: TGTGCCAGTAGTAAGACTAGCGGGACAGGCACAGATACGCAGTATTTT.

The chain is built from TRBV28 and TRBJ1-5; maybe TRBD1 (6 bases). V was pared by 1 base and J by 6 bases, with 13 bases between. This CDR3 region has 15 residues. Germline CDR1 reads MDHEN; CDR2 reads SYDVKM. CDR3 sequence reads: CASSLLSGDRQPQHF. DNA of the CDR3: TGTGCCAGCAGTTTATTGTCAGGGGATCGTCAGCCCCAGCATTTT.

This chain joins TRBV19 and TRBJ1-5, with a tentative D call TRBD1 (5 bases). CDR1 and CDR2 from the germline V gene are LNHDA and SQIVND (reference sequence). The CDR3 is 14 amino acids. V shed 5 bases and J shed 4 bases, with 12 bases lying between them. CDR3 amino acids: CASSPGRGNQPQHF. The CDR3 DNA follows: TGTGCCAGTAGTCCAGGGCGAGGGAATCAGCCCCAGCATTTT.

Written as DNA, the CDR3 is TGTGCCACGATGCCGGACAGGGAAACTTATTCACCCCTCCACTTT. Amino acids: CATMPDRETYSPLHF. V gene TRBV10-3 combines with J gene TRBJ1-6; 8 positions match TRBD1. With 10 bases clipped from V and 8 bases from J, the junction kept 13 bases outside the gene matches. The germline CDR1 and CDR2 sequences are ENHRY and SYGVKD. The CDR3 loop spans 15 amino acids.

V usage is TRBV10-3 and J usage is TRBJ2-7, with 10 bases that match TRBD1. Germline V gives CDR1 ENHRY, CDR2 SYGVKD. The V and J ends lost 4 bases and 3 bases, in that order; junction bases with no gene match: 3. The length of the CDR3 is 14 residues. The CDR3 sequence: CAISGGQGIYEQYF. The CDR3 DNA is TGTGCCATCAGTGGGGGACAGGGGATCTACGAGCAGTACTTC.

The CDR3 is CATSRAPRGSSYEQYF. The CDR3 DNA sequence: TGTGCCACCAGCAGAGCCCCCAGGGGTAGCTCCTACGAGCAGTACTTC. This chain links TRBV15 with TRBJ2-7, with a possible D match to TRBD1 (6 bases). V gave up 1 base and J gave up 0 bases, with 13 bases separating them. The germline CDR1 and CDR2 sequences are LNHNV and YYDKDF (reference sequence). The CDR3 loop spans 16 amino acids.